These 24 T cell receptor beta chains share one sample of origin, sequenced in a study of shared clonotypes between healthy human individuals. This table comes from immunoSEQ multiplex PCR, and its TCRdb copy is limited to in-frame clones, with some not included. The sample contains 2,100,000 or so clones, 90% to 97% of which appear only once. Sequencing was performed on naive CD4+ T cells sorted from blood. Described subset: CD45RA+ positively selected. The receptors were sampled from a man aged 18 to 30 in good health.

This clone appeared a few times. The chain joins TRBV7-9 to TRBJ1-2, with D unclear. Germline CDR1 SEHNR, CDR2 FQNEAQ (reference sequence). V gave up 1 base and J gave up 7 bases, with 4 bases separating them. The CDR3 is 11 amino acids. The CDR3 sequence is CASSLVSGYTF. CDR3 bases: TGTGCCAGCAGCTTAGTCTCTGGCTACACCTTC.

This chain connects TRBV6-5 to TRBJ2-1; TRBD2 agrees at 9 bases. CDR3 length: 14 residues. Germline CDR1 MNHEY, CDR2 SVGAGI. After removal of 8 bases from V and 4 bases from J, the junction contained 6 bases not matched to a gene. CDR3 in DNA: TGTGCCAGCGGTTTAGCGGGAGTTTACAATGAGCAGTTCTTC. Its translation is CASGLAGVYNEQFF.

This chain connects TRBV10-3 to TRBJ2-7; D not certain. Trimming took off 2 bases at V and 2 bases at J, with 13 bases between the two ends. CDR3 size: 15 residues. The germline CDR1 and CDR2 sequences are ENHRY and SYGVKD. The CDR3 bases are TGTGCCATCAGTGAGACCTCGACACCGACCTACGAGCAGTACTTC. Translation: CAISETSTPTYEQYF.

This chain links TRBV5-4 with TRBJ2-1; 13 bases align to TRBD2. The CDR3 has 13 amino acids. J gave up 14 bases and V 4 bases, and 6 bases lay outside the gene matches. CDR1 SGHNT and CDR2 YYREEE come from the germline V gene (reference sequence). The CDR3 region has the DNA TGTGCCAGCAGCGCAGGACTAGCGGGAGTGGAGTTCTTC. Encoded protein: CASSAGLAGVEFF.

The chain joins TRBV5-1 to TRBJ2-2; D unclear. The germline V gene has CDR1 SGHRS and CDR2 YFSETQ. The CDR3 runs to 14 residues. V was trimmed by 0 bases and J by 4 bases, leaving 7 bases between them. This CDR3 is CASSLARPTGELFF. CDR3 nucleotides: TGCGCCAGCAGCTTGGCCAGGCCCACCGGGGAGCTGTTTTTT.

The rearrangement joins TRBV6-4 to TRBJ2-7; 7 bases line up with TRBD2. Germline loops: CDR1 MRHNA, CDR2 SNTAGT. The CDR3 runs to 14 residues. The V segment lost 3 bases and the J segment 0 bases; nucleotides outside the gene matches: 2. The CDR3 loop is CASSEREASYEQYF. CDR3 nucleotide sequence: TGTGCCAGCAGTGAACGGGAGGCCTCCTACGAGCAGTACTTC.

The V and J genes are TRBV18 and TRBJ1-2; D is perhaps TRBD1 (5 bases). The CDR3 runs 16 residues. Per the germline V gene, CDR1 is KGHSH and CDR2 is LQKENI. The germline V and J ends were trimmed by 3 bases and 1 base, with 15 bases remaining between them. CDR3 amino acids: CASSPIDGGDNYGYTF. For the CDR3, the DNA is TGTGCCAGCTCACCGATCGACGGGGGTGATAACTATGGCTACACCTTC.

The rearrangement uses TRBV25-1 and TRBJ2-5; TRBD2 agrees at 11 bases. Germline V CDR1 and CDR2: MGHDK, SYGVNS. Trimming cost V 1 base and J 5 bases; bases outside gene matches: 9. The CDR3 extends over 17 amino acids. The CDR3 protein is CASSEWSSGGARETQYF. The DNA for the CDR3 is TGTGCCAGCAGTGAATGGAGTAGCGGGGGGGCCCGTGAGACCCAGTACTTC.

The rearrangement links TRBV29-1 to TRBJ1-5; D might be TRBD1 (5 bases). From germline, CDR1 is SQVTM and CDR2 ANQGSEA. V was pared by 1 base and J by 5 bases, with 9 bases between. This CDR3 spans 13 amino acids. Here the CDR3 DNA reads TGCAGCGTTGAAGTCGGGGGGGATCAGCCCCAGCATTTT. It translates to CSVEVGGDQPQHF.

This rearrangement joins TRBV6-6 to TRBJ1-2; TRBD1 is a possible D gene (5 bases). CDR3 length: 15 amino acids. V lost 7 bases and J lost 5, with 20 bases in between. Germline CDR1 reads MNHNY; CDR2 reads SVGAGI (reference sequence). CDR3 region: CASKESGTHPYGYTF. The CDR3, as DNA: TGTGCCAGCAAAGAATCCGGGACCCACCCATATGGCTACACCTTC.

The gene calls are TRBV9 and TRBJ2-1; TRBD1 might be the D (5 bases). Germline CDR1 reads SGDLS; CDR2 reads YYNGEE. Trimming removed 1 base from V and 9 bases from J, with 11 bases in between. The CDR3 runs to 13 residues. In DNA, the CDR3 is TGTGCCAGCAGCGTATTCCAGGGCGGTGAGCAGTTCTTC. It yields the protein CASSVFQGGEQFF.

This sequence joins TRBV5-1 and TRBJ2-3, with D hard to call. V lost 1 base and J 5 bases, leaving 11 bases between the germline ends. The length of the CDR3 is 14 residues. Per the germline V gene, CDR1 is SGHRS and CDR2 is YFSETQ. The CDR3 nucleotides are TGCGCCAGCAGCTTGACGGAGACCGGAGATACGCAGTATTTT. Translated: CASSLTETGDTQYF. Full variable domain (rest looked up from reference TRBV5-1 and TRBJ2-3): KAGVTQTPRYLIKTRGQQVTLSCSPISGHRSVSWYQQTPGQGLQFLFEYFSETQRNKGNFPGRFSGRQFSNSRSEMNVSTLELGDSALYLCASSLTETGDTQYFGPGTRLTVL.

Comment on this clone: This sample includes further DNA sequences coding for the same CDR3. The V gene is TRBV4-1, the J gene TRBJ2-7, with 12 bases matching TRBD2. The CDR3 consists of 15 residues. The V gene's germline CDR1 is MGHRA and CDR2 YSYEKL. The V gene end was trimmed by 2 bases and the J gene end by 4 bases; junction bases not matched to a gene: 3. The CDR3 region has the DNA TGCGCCAGCAGCCAACCGACTAGCGGGAGTTACGAGCAGTACTTC. Its protein product is CASSQPTSGSYEQYF.

The sample holds a few counts of this clone. V gene TRBV25-1 combines with J gene TRBJ1-2; 10 positions match TRBD1. Germline CDR1 reads MGHDK; CDR2 reads SYGVNS. This CDR3 contains 15 residues. Losses at the gene ends were 3 bases for V and 4 bases for J; bases not matched to a gene: 5. This CDR3 is CASSDRDRGSYGYTF. The CDR3 DNA is TGTGCCAGCAGTGACCGGGACAGGGGATCCTATGGCTACACCTTC.

The chain has TRBV7-6 and TRBJ2-2; D unclear. The length of the CDR3 is 16 residues. V was clipped by 2 bases and J by 0 bases, with 10 bases between them. Per germline, CDR1 SGHVS and CDR2 FNYEAQ. CDR3 residues: CASSLWAGSNTGELFF. The CDR3 region has the DNA TGTGCCAGCAGCTTATGGGCAGGTTCGAACACCGGGGAGCTGTTTTTT.

This sequence joins TRBV11-3 and TRBJ2-1; TRBD1 matches 7 bases. The V and J ends lost 0 bases and 5 bases, in that order; junction bases with no gene match: 13. CDR1 is SGHNT and CDR2 is YENEEA in the germline V gene. The CDR3 sequence is 18 residues long. The CDR3 loop reads CASSLDRTGRFHNNEQFF. CDR3 nucleotide sequence: TGTGCCAGCAGCTTAGACAGGACAGGCCGATTTCATAACAATGAGCAGTTCTTC.

V is TRBV28 and J is TRBJ2-7; D is possibly TRBD2 (6 bases). The CDR3 extends over 17 amino acids. Germline V gene data show CDR1 as MDHEN and CDR2 as SYDVKM. V was pared by 5 bases and J by 0 bases, with 20 bases between. Here the CDR3 reads CASSQVSGLESSYEQYF. In DNA form, the CDR3 reads TGTGCCAGCAGTCAAGTTTCGGGACTCGAAAGCTCCTACGAGCAGTACTTC.

The rearrangement joins TRBV6-5 to TRBJ2-7; unclear D gene. The germline V gene has CDR1 MNHEY and CDR2 SVGAGI. CDR3 size: 11 residues. The V end lost 6 bases, the J end lost 6 bases, and 9 bases lay between the germline ends. CDR3 sequence (DNA): TGTGCCAGCAGATTGGAACCCGAGCAGTACTTC. Translating it yields CASRLEPEQYF.

The CDR3 region is CASSLVRGPGELFF. The CDR3 nucleotides read TGTGCCAGCAGCTTAGTAAGAGGACCGGGGGAGCTGTTTTTT. The chain uses TRBV7-2 and TRBJ2-2; D unresolved. The CDR3 totals 14 residues. V lost 1 base and J 8 bases, leaving 11 bases between the germline ends. Germline V CDR1 and CDR2: SGHTA, FQGNSA.

The chain combines TRBV30 with TRBJ1-2; D unresolved. Looked up from germline, CDR1 is GTSNPN and CDR2 is SVGIG (reference sequence). CDR3 length: 16 amino acids. The germline V and J ends were trimmed by 1 base and 2 bases, with 17 bases remaining between them. Written as DNA, the CDR3 is TGTGCCTGGAGTGGTTACCGGGATCTATTAAACTATGGCTACACCTTC. This gives the protein CAWSGYRDLLNYGYTF. The full variable domain, its missing parts supplied by reference TRBV30 and TRBJ1-2, is SQTIHQWPATLVQPVGSPLSLECTVEGTSNPNLYWYRQAAGRGLQLLFYSVGIGQISSEVPQNLSASRPQDRQFILSSKKLLLSDSGFYLCAWSGYRDLLNYGYTFGSGTRLTVV.

As concerns this clone: Distinct nucleotide sequences in the sample also encode this CDR3. As DNA, the CDR3 is TGTGCCAGCAGCGTCGGCTCCTACGAGCAGTACTTC. This sequence encodes CASSVGSYEQYF. The chain links TRBV6-1 to TRBJ2-7, with D uncertain. Germline loops: CDR1 MNHNS, CDR2 SASEGT. The V and J ends lost 6 bases and 0 bases respectively, with 6 bases between them. The CDR3 has 12 amino acids.

The chain couples TRBV28 to TRBJ1-2; no clear D. Trimming cost V 6 bases and J 2 bases, with 13 bases left between them. The CDR3 runs to 14 residues. Germline CDR1 MDHEN, CDR2 SYDVKM. The CDR3 loop is CASSPTGENYGYTF. The DNA for the CDR3 is TGTGCCAGCAGCCCTACCGGAGAAAACTATGGCTACACCTTC.

The J gene is TRBJ1-3, the V gene TRBV30; D is undetermined. The CDR3 contains 15 residues. The germline V and J ends were trimmed by 0 bases and 0 bases, with 9 bases remaining between them. Germline V gives CDR1 GTSNPN, CDR2 SVGIG (reference sequence). The CDR3 reads CAWSVGFPSGNTIYF. The DNA of the CDR3 is TGTGCCTGGAGTGTAGGCTTCCCCTCTGGAAACACCATATATTTT. Variable domain in full (rest from reference TRBV30 and TRBJ1-3): SQTIHQWPATLVQPVGSPLSLECTVEGTSNPNLYWYRQAAGRGLQLLFYSVGIGQISSEVPQNLSASRPQDRQFILSSKKLLLSDSGFYLCAWSVGFPSGNTIYFGEGSWLTVV.

V gene TRBV11-2 combines with J gene TRBJ2-7; the D is unclear. V lost 1 base to trimming and J lost 7 bases, with 17 bases between them. The CDR3 has 15 residues. Germline V lookup: CDR1 SGHAT, CDR2 FQNNGV. The CDR3 here is CASSLAYGGLNEQYF. In DNA, the CDR3 is TGTGCCAGCAGCTTAGCATATGGCGGCCTGAATGAGCAGTACTTC.